The source of this T cell receptor beta chain is a study of CD8+ T cells in alopecia areata. Overall study results and limits: Many expanded lesional clones persisted in scalp and blood during tofacitinib treatment.

cDNA serving as the sequencing template came from extracted, reverse transcribed RNA. TCRdb's copy holds only in-frame clones and misses some; the assay was immunoSEQ multiplex PCR. This sample has 120,000 or so clones, with over 60% found just once. The CDR3 is 14 residues long. Germline CDR1 reads SQVTM; CDR2 reads ANQGSEA. The ends were cut back, 0 bases at V and 2 bases at J, with 10 bases in the middle. In regard to this clone: The target antigen is unknown.

As for treatment: oral pan-JAK inhibitor, 5-10 mg twice daily. The source was CD4+ T cells sorted from blood, collected at week 4, from a patient treated with tofacitinib. This receptor was obtained from a human donor with alopecia areata. This chain connects TRBV29-1 to TRBJ1-2; D not resolved. The CDR3 sequence is CSVEDRRVNYGYTF. The CDR3 DNA sequence: TGCAGCGTTGAAGATAGGAGGGTGAACTATGGCTACACCTTC.